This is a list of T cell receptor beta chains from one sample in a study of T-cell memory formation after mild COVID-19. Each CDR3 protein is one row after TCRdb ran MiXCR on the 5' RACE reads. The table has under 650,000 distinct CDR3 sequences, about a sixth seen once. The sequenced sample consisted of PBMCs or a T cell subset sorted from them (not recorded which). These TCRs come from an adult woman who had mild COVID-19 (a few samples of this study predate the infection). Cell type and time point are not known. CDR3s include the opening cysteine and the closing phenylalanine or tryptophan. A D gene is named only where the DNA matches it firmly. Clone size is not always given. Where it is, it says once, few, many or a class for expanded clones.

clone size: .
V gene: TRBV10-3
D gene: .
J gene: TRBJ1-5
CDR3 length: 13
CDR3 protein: CAISSMKDQPQHF
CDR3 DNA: TGTGCCATCAGTAGCATGAAAGATCAGCCCCAGCATTTT

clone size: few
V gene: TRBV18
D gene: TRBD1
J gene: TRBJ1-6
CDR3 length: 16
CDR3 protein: CASSPLGGQGNWTLHF
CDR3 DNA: TGTGCCAGCTCACCACTGGGGGGACAGGGTAATTGGACCCTCCACTTT

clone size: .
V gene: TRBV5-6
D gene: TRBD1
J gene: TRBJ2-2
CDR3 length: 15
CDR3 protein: CASSLATGYTGELFF
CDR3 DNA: TGTGCCAGCAGCTTGGCGACAGGGTACACCGGGGAGCTGTTTTTT

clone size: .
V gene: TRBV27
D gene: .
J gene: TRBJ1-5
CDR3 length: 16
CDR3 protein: CASSSWGRFSNQPQHF
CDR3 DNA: TGTGCCAGCAGTTCCTGGGGCAGGTTTTCCAATCAGCCCCAGCATTTT

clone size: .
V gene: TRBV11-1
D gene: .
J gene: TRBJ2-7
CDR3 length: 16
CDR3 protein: CASSPGQFSSSYEQYF
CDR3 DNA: TGTGCCAGCAGCCCAGGACAGTTCAGTAGCTCCTACGAGCAGTACTTC

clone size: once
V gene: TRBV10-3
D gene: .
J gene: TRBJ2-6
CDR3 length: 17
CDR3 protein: CAISEGFGGRGANVLTF
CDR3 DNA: TGTGCCATCAGTGAAGGGTTTGGGGGTCGTGGGGCCAACGTCCTGACTTTC

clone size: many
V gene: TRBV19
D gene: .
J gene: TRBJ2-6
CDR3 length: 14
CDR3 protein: CASSMGDGANVLTF
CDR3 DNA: TGTGCCAGTAGTATGGGGGACGGGGCCAACGTCCTGACTTTC

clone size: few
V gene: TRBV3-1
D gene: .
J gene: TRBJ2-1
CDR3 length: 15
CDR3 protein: CASSLLGSTYNEQFF
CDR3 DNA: TGTGCCAGCAGCCTCCTAGGGAGTACCTACAATGAGCAGTTCTTC

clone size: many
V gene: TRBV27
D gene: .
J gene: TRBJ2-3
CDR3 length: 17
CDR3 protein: CASSRNTGPGGTDTQYF
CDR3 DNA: TGTGCCAGCAGTAGAAACACAGGGCCCGGGGGCACAGATACGCAGTATTTT

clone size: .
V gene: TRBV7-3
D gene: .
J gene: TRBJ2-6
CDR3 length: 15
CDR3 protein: CASSAKGTGANVLTF
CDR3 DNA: TGTGCCAGCAGCGCAAAGGGGACTGGGGCCAACGTCCTGACTTTC

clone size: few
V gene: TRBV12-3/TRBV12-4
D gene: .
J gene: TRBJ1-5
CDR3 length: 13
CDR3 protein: CASRSTGNQPQHF
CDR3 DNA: TGTGCCAGCAGGTCTACTGGCAATCAGCCCCAGCATTTT

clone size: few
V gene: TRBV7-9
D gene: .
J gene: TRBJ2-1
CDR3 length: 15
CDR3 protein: CASSPPPAGTWLEFF
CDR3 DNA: TGTGCCAGCAGCCCCCCTCCAGCCGGCACCTGGTTGGAGTTCTTC

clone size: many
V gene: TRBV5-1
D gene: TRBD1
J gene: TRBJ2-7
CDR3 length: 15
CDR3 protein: CASSARTGYKDEQYF
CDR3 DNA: TGCGCCAGCAGCGCCCGGACAGGGTATAAAGACGAGCAGTACTTC

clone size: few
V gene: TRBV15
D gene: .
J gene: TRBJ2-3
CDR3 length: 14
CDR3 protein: CATSRDKAADTQYF
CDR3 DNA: TGTGCCACCAGCAGAGATAAAGCCGCAGATACGCAGTATTTT

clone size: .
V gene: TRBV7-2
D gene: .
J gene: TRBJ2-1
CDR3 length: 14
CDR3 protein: CASSLGGWGEEQFF
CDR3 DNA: TGTGCCAGCAGCTTAGGAGGGTGGGGCGAGGAGCAGTTCTTC

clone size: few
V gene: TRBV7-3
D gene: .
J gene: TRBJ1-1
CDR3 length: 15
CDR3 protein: CASSLGARRNTEAFF
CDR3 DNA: TGTGCCAGCAGCTTAGGCGCCAGGAGGAACACTGAAGCTTTCTTT

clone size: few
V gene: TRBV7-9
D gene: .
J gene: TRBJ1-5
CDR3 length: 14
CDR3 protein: CASSLGAVGGPQHF
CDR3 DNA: TGTGCCAGCAGCTTAGGTGCAGTCGGTGGGCCCCAGCATTTT

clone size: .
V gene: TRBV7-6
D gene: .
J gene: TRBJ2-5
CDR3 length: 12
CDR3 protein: CASSLFEETQYF
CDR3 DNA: TGTGCCAGCAGCTTATTCGAGGAGACCCAGTACTTC

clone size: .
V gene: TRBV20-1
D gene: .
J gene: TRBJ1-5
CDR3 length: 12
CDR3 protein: CSARVGAQPQHF
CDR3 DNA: TGCAGTGCTAGAGTAGGGGCACAGCCCCAGCATTTT

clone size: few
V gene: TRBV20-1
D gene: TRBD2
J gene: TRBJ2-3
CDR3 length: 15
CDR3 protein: CSAREREWYTDTQYF
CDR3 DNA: TGCAGTGCTAGAGAGCGGGAGTGGTACACAGATACGCAGTATTTT

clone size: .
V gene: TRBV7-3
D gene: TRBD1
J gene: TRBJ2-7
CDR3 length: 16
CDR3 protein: CASSRTGTVPSYEQYF
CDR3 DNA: TGTGCCAGCAGCCGAACCGGGACAGTACCCTCCTACGAGCAGTACTTC

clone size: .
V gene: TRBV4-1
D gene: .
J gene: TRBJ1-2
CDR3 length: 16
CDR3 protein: CASSQDVWGRDYGYTF
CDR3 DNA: TGCGCCAGCAGCCAAGACGTTTGGGGGCGAGACTATGGCTACACCTTC

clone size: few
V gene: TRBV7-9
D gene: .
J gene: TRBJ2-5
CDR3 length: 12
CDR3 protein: CASSPVWETQYF
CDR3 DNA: TGTGCCAGCAGTCCCGTTTGGGAGACCCAGTACTTC

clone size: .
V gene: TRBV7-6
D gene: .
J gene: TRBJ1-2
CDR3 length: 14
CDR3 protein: CASSPSQGSNGYTF
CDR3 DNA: TGTGCCAGCAGCCCCTCCCAGGGTAGCAATGGCTACACCTTC

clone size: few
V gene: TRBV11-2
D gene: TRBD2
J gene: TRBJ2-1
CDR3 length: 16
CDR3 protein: CASSMSSGSSLNEQFF
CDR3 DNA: TGTGCCAGCAGCATGTCTAGCGGGAGTTCACTAAATGAGCAGTTCTTC

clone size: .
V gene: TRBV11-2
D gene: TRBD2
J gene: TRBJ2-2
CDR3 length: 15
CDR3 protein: CAGTSGIIDTGELFF
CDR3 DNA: TGTGCCGGCACGAGCGGGATTATAGACACCGGGGAGCTGTTTTTT

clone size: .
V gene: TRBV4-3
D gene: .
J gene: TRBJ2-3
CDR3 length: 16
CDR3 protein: CASSRYEGVSADTQYF
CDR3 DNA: TGCGCCAGCAGCCGCTATGAGGGGGTTTCGGCAGATACGCAGTATTTT

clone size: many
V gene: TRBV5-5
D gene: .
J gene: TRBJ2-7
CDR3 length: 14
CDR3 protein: CASIRNPGAYEQYF
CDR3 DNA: TGTGCCAGCATCCGGAACCCAGGGGCCTACGAGCAGTACTTC